The clone carrying this T cell receptor beta chain was counted at least ten times. PBMCs were collected from a roughly 10 ml volume of fresh peripheral blood. The record originates from a study of T cells in Graves' hyperthyroidism and ophthalmopathy. For the study at large: Specimen type is peripheral blood, collected at initial diagnosis prior to any treatment.

TCR beta CDR3 regions were amplified from RNA transcripts. First-round RT-PCR with HTBI primers amplified the TCR CDR3 region. TCRdb used MiXCR to reprocess the multiplex PCR reads, holding one entry per CDR3 protein. The sample includes 500,000 to 700,000 distinct CDR3 sequences, 16% of them seen just once. With 3 bases clipped from V and 7 bases from J, the junction kept 11 bases outside the gene matches. Germline CDR1 KGHSH, CDR2 LQKENI. The CDR3 has 16 amino acids. The genes are TRBV18 and TRBJ2-1; 8 nucleotides align to TRBD2. The receptor was isolated from a woman aged 18-29 years with Graves' hyperthyroidism. The source material was blood. CDR3 amino acids: CASSPPISGRDNEQFF. DNA of the CDR3: TGTGCCAGCTCACCGCCCATATCCGGGAGGGATAATGAGCAGTTCTTC.